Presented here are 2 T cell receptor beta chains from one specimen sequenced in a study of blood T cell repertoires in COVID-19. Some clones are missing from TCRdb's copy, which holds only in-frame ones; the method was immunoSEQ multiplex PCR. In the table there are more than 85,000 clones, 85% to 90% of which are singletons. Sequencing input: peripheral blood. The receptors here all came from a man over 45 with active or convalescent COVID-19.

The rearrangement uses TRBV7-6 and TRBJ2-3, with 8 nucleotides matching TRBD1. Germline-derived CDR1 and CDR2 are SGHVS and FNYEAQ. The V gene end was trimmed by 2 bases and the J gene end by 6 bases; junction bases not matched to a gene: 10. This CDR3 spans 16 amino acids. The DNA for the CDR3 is TGTGCCAGCAGCTTAAACGTCGGACAGGGTGGCGATACGCAGTATTTT. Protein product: CASSLNVGQGGDTQYF.

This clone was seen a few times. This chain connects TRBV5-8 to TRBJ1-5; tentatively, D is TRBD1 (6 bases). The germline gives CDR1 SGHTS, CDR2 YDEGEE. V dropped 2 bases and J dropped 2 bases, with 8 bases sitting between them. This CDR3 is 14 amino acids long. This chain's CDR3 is CASSFSGGNQPQHF. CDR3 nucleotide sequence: TGTGCCAGCAGCTTTTCAGGGGGCAATCAGCCCCAGCATTTT. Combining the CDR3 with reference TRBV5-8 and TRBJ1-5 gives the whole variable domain EAGVTQSPTHLIKTRGQQATLRCSPISGHTSVYWYQQALGLGLQFLLWYDEGEERNRGNFPPRFSGRQFPNYSSELNVNALELEDSALYLCASSFSGGNQPQHFGDGTRLSIL.